These 21 T cell receptor beta chains came from one sample sequenced in a study of OX40 agonist ivuxolimab in advanced cancers. Profiling relied on immunoSEQ multiplex PCR, and the TCRdb table lists in-frame clones only, not all of them. The sample includes 65,000 to 85,000 clones, roughly 85% of them seen just once. Sequencing used CD4+ or CD8+ T cells sorted from blood, obtained in a trial of the OX40 agonist ivuxolimab. All receptors come from an adult with an advanced solid tumor such as melanoma, head and neck, liver or kidney cancer.

This clone was seen just once. In DNA, the CDR3 is TGTGCCAGCAGCTTGGCAGGGATCAATCAGCCCCAGCATTTT. Encoded protein: CASSLAGINQPQHF. This sequence joins TRBV5-4 and TRBJ1-5; D possibly corresponds to TRBD1 (5 bases). This CDR3 has 14 amino acids. Germline V gene data show CDR1 as SGHNT and CDR2 as YYREEE (reference sequence). V lost 0 bases, J lost 3 bases, and 7 bases lay in between.

This chain connects TRBV5-1 to TRBJ1-2; a weak D match, TRBD1 (5 bases). The CDR3 consists of 13 residues. Germline V gene lookup returns CDR1 SGHRS and CDR2 YFSETQ. V shed 2 bases and J shed 8 bases, with 13 bases lying between them. CDR3 nucleotides: TGCGCCAGCAGCTTCGAGACAGTTGGCGGCTACACCTTC. Its translation: CASSFETVGGYTF.

The chain couples TRBV19 to TRBJ2-1, with 9 bases identical to TRBD1. CDR3 size: 14 residues. The V and J ends lost 5 bases and 6 bases, in that order; junction bases with no gene match: 5. CDR1 and CDR2 from the germline V gene are LNHDA and SQIVND (reference sequence). CDR3: CASSLRQGGNEQFF. DNA of the CDR3: TGTGCCAGTAGTCTCCGACAGGGGGGCAATGAGCAGTTCTTC.

A remark on this clone: No conserved phenylalanine or tryptophan ends this CDR3, so it is likely a read error. This chain joins TRBV30 and TRBJ1-2, with a weak D call TRBD1 (6 bases). Germline values: CDR1 GTSNPN, CDR2 SVGIG (reference sequence). The V end lost 2 bases, the J end lost 8 bases, and 9 bases lay between the germline ends. The CDR3 is 11 amino acids. In DNA form, the CDR3 reads TGTGCCTGGAGTAAGGGGGTAGGCTACACCCTC. Residues: CAWSKGVGYTL.

The J gene is TRBJ1-6, the V gene TRBV9; no clear D. CDR3 length: 14 residues. The germline V gene encodes CDR1 SGDLS and CDR2 YYNGEE. V was pared by 4 bases and J by 9 bases, with 14 bases between. The CDR3 DNA reads TGTGCCAGCAGCTCCTGGGGTGTGGTTTCACCCCTCCACTTT. Its translation is CASSSWGVVSPLHF.

The chain employs TRBV6-1 and TRBJ1-6, with TRBD1 matching 10 bases. The ends lost 1 base at V and 10 bases at J; junction bases unmatched: 4. CDR1 and CDR2 (germline): MNHNS, SASEGT. The CDR3 is 15 amino acids. The CDR3 here is CASSEVGQGFSPLHF. The CDR3 bases are TGTGCCAGCAGTGAAGTGGGACAGGGGTTCTCACCCCTCCACTTT.

The chain carries TRBV30 and TRBJ2-3, with D perhaps assigned TRBD1 or TRBD2 (5 bases each). The CDR3 consists of 12 residues. Germline V CDR1 and CDR2: GTSNPN, SVGIG (reference sequence). V lost 5 bases, J lost 5 bases, and 11 bases lay in between. The CDR3 sequence: CAWGGVGDTQYF. The CDR3 bases are TGTGCCTGGGGGGGTGTCGGAGATACGCAGTATTTT.

The chain uses TRBV5-1 and TRBJ2-2; 10 nucleotides align to TRBD2. V lost 6 bases and J lost 5; bases outside the gene matches: 4. CDR3 length: 14 residues. Germline CDR1 is SGHRS and CDR2 is YFSETQ. The CDR3 DNA sequence: TGCGCCAGCACTAGCGGGAGAGAAACCGGGGAGCTGTTTTTT. Translation gives CASTSGRETGELFF.

The chain links TRBV7-9 to TRBJ2-2; 10 bases align to TRBD1. Germline-derived CDR1 and CDR2 are SEHNR and FQNEAQ (reference sequence). This CDR3 has 15 residues. Trimming took 5 bases from V and 5 from J; bases not matched to a gene: 5. In DNA form, the CDR3 reads TGTGCCAGCAGCCCCGACAGGGGGCGTACCGGGGAGCTGTTTTTT. Translation: CASSPDRGRTGELFF.

On this clone: This could be a read error, since a much larger clone is one nucleotide away. CDR3 nucleotide sequence: TGCGCCAGCAGCTTGAACAGGAACACTGAAGCTTTCTTT. This gives the protein CASSLNRNTEAFF. V usage is TRBV5-1 and J usage is TRBJ1-1; D remains unclear. Trimming shortened V by 1 base and J by 1 base, and 5 bases separated the two germline ends. Germline V gives CDR1 SGHRS, CDR2 YFSETQ. CDR3 length equals 13 residues.

This sequence joins TRBV9 and TRBJ2-7; weak D call: TRBD2 (5 bases). The CDR3 is 16 amino acids. CDR1 and CDR2 (germline): SGDLS, YYNGEE. The V gene lost 4 bases and the J gene lost 2 bases, with 19 bases spanning the gap. The CDR3 sequence: CASSSYSGITTYEQYF. The CDR3 DNA sequence: TGTGCCAGCAGCTCATACTCCGGGATAACAACCTACGAGCAGTACTTC.

This chain connects TRBV28 to TRBJ1-4, with 8 bases fitting TRBD1. The germline CDR1 and CDR2 sequences are MDHEN and SYDVKM. V lost 6 bases to trimming and J lost 7 bases; unmatched junction nucleotides: 7. This CDR3 has 14 amino acids. In nucleotides, the CDR3 is TGTGCCAGCAGGAAGACAGGGGAGGGTGAAAAACTGTTTTTT. This translates into CASRKTGEGEKLFF.

The chain combines TRBV2 with TRBJ2-2, with 8 bases aligning to TRBD1. Unmatched junction bases numbered 7, after V lost 4 bases and J lost 3 bases. Germline loops: CDR1 SNHLY, CDR2 FYNNEI. CDR3 length equals 16 residues. The CDR3 here is CASSAQGARDTGELFF. As DNA, the CDR3 is TGTGCCAGCAGTGCTCAGGGGGCGCGGGACACCGGGGAGCTGTTTTTT.

The chain carries TRBV28 and TRBJ2-7, with 9 bases identical to TRBD1. Germline lookup yields CDR1 MDHEN and CDR2 SYDVKM. V was clipped by 7 bases and J by 4 bases; unmatched bases: 11. CDR3 size: 15 residues. The CDR3 spells CASTKTGGLEYEQYF. The CDR3 DNA reads as TGTGCCAGCACTAAAACAGGGGGCTTAGAATACGAGCAGTACTTC. Drawing the rest from reference TRBV28 and TRBJ2-7, the complete variable domain is DVKVTQSSRYLVKRTGEKVFLECVQDMDHENMFWYRQDPGLGLRLIYFSYDVKMKEKGDIPEGYSVSREKKERFSLILESASTNQTSMYLCASTKTGGLEYEQYFGPGTRLTVT.

This clone showed up just a few times. The J gene is TRBJ2-7, the V gene TRBV5-1, with D tentatively TRBD1 or TRBD2 (5 bases each). This CDR3 comprises 13 residues. Germline CDR1 and CDR2: SGHRS and YFSETQ. Trimming stripped 4 bases from V and 7 bases from J, with 15 bases between. The CDR3 protein is CASSRMRGGEQYF. The CDR3 DNA sequence: TGCGCCAGCAGCCGAATGAGGGGCGGAGAGCAGTACTTC.

This clone showed up just a few times. This chain links TRBV7-3 with TRBJ1-5, with a weak D call TRBD1 (6 bases). Per germline, CDR1 SGHTA and CDR2 FQGTGA. Trimming took 5 bases from V and 7 from J, leaving 12 bases between them. The CDR3 has 13 amino acids. The CDR3, as DNA: TGTGCCAGCAGCCCCGACAGGTACCAGCCCCAGCATTTT. Encoded protein: CASSPDRYQPQHF.

This clone was counted a single time. V gene TRBV5-1 combines with J gene TRBJ2-3, with 13 bases matching TRBD2. The CDR3 covers 18 residues. Germline values: CDR1 SGHRS, CDR2 YFSETQ. Trimming cost V 4 bases and J 4 bases; bases outside gene matches: 12. The CDR3 region has the DNA TGCGCCAGCAGCCCCTACCGGACTAGCGGGAGACGTGCAGATACGCAGTATTTT. Its protein is CASSPYRTSGRRADTQYF.

V usage is TRBV6-5 and J usage is TRBJ2-1; 7 bases are shared with TRBD2. Per the germline V gene, CDR1 is MNHEY and CDR2 is SVGAGI. J lost 15 bases, V lost 7 bases, and 6 bases had no gene match. This CDR3 has 10 residues. The CDR3 DNA sequence: TGTGCCAGCAAGAACGGGAGGATGTTCTTC. This sequence encodes CASKNGRMFF.

This clone appeared once. The chain carries TRBV6-1 and TRBJ2-7; 12 bases match TRBD1. The CDR3 has 18 amino acids. Germline trimming cut 4 bases from V and 0 bases from J; bases unmatched to any gene: 10. Germline loops: CDR1 MNHNS, CDR2 SASEGT. CDR3 amino acids: CASSGPGQGATFSYEQYF. The CDR3 coding sequence is TGTGCCAGCAGTGGCCCGGGACAGGGGGCGACCTTCTCCTACGAGCAGTACTTC.

The gene calls are TRBV4-2 and TRBJ2-7; D gene ambiguous. The V gene's germline CDR1 is LGHNA and CDR2 YNFKEQ. Trimming took off 4 bases at V and 2 bases at J, with 6 bases between the two ends. The CDR3 length is 12 residues. The CDR3 is CASSRIPYEQYF. The CDR3 region has the DNA TGTGCCAGCAGCCGTATTCCCTACGAGCAGTACTTC.

This rearrangement joins TRBV19 to TRBJ2-7, with TRBD2 identical over 8 bases. There are 16 residues in the CDR3. After removal of 3 bases from V and 0 bases from J, the junction contained 7 bases not matched to a gene. Germline V CDR1 and CDR2: LNHDA, SQIVND (reference sequence). CDR3: CASSIASSGHSYEQYF. CDR3 nucleotides: TGTGCCAGTAGTATTGCATCTAGCGGGCACTCCTACGAGCAGTACTTC.